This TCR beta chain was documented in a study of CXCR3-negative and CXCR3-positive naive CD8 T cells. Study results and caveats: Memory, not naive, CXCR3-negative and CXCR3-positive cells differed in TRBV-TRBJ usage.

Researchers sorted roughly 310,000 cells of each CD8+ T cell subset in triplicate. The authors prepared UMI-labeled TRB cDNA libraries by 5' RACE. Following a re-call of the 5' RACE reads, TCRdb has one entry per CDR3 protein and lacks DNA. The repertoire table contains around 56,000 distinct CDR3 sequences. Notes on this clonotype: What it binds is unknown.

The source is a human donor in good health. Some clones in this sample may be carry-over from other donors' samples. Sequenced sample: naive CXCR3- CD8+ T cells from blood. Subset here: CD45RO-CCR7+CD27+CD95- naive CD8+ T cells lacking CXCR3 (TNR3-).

The CDR3 loop reads CASSPGTGGQPQHF. The chain is built from TRBV27 and TRBJ1-5; TCRdb's D call of TRBD1 is untestable without DNA. CDR3 length equals 14 residues. Per germline, CDR1 MNHEY and CDR2 SMNVEV (reference sequence).